Below are 12 T cell receptor beta chains sequenced from a single sample in a study of low-dose radiotherapy and immunotherapy resistance in tumors. The time point is: before trial treatment. TRAV- and TRBV-specific primers were used for first-strand cDNA, which covered alpha and beta chains. With a V-primer adapter and a constant-region primer, TCRs were amplified for around 20 PCR cycles. A single record per CDR3 protein comes from TCRdb applying MiXCR to the reads. This table has tens of thousands of distinct CDR3 sequences, roughly 31% appearing once. The sample here was PBMCs, taken before treatment. Receptor source: a female donor with ovarian cancer.

This clonotype appeared a few times. The DNA for the CDR3 is TGTGCCAGCAGTGAAGGTTTCTATGGCTACACCTTC. Translation gives CASSEGFYGYTF. V usage is TRBV6-1 and J usage is TRBJ1-2, with D uncertain. The CDR3 is 12 amino acids. The germline CDR1 and CDR2 sequences are MNHNS and SASEGT. Trimming removed 1 base from V and 4 bases from J, with 4 bases in between.

This clonotype has at least ten counts. The gene calls are TRBV6-2 or TRBV6-3 and TRBJ2-3; weak D call: TRBD1 (5 bases). Germline V lookup: CDR1 MNHEY, CDR2 SVGEGT. The V and J ends lost 7 bases and 1 base respectively, with 15 bases between them. The CDR3 totals 15 residues. CDR3 residues: CASNLRGGRTDTQYF. CDR3 DNA: TGTGCCAGCAATCTAAGGGGTGGGCGCACAGATACGCAGTATTTT.

This clonotype was counted a single time. A far larger clone is off by one base, so a read error is likely. The CDR3 sequence: CASSLSGIDRGSYEQFF. The CDR3 DNA is TGTGCCAGCAGTTTAAGCGGGATAGACAGGGGTTCCTACGAGCAGTTCTTC. This chain joins TRBV28 and TRBJ2-1; tentatively, D is TRBD1 (8 bases). There are 17 residues in the CDR3. Looked up from germline, CDR1 is MDHEN and CDR2 is SYDVKM. V was pared by 2 bases and J by 10 bases, with 24 bases between.

The genes are TRBV3-1 and TRBJ2-1; no clear D gene. CDR3 length: 15 residues. V was cut by 1 base and J by 5 bases, with 12 bases left in between. Looked up from germline, CDR1 is LGHDT and CDR2 is YNNKEL (reference sequence). CDR3 sequence: CASSQALALHNEQFF. CDR3 DNA: TGTGCCAGCAGCCAAGCTCTGGCTCTCCACAATGAGCAGTTCTTC.

V is TRBV5-1 and J is TRBJ2-1; D may be TRBD1 or TRBD2 (5 bases each). The ends were cut back, 3 bases at V and 6 bases at J, with 13 bases in the middle. The CDR3 loop spans 14 amino acids. Germline lookup yields CDR1 SGHRS and CDR2 YFSETQ. CDR3 sequence reads: CASSYRSGSNEQFF. The CDR3 DNA reads TGCGCCAGCAGCTACAGGTCGGGGAGCAATGAGCAGTTCTTC.

The chain is built from TRBV5-1 and TRBJ2-7, with 8 positions matching TRBD2. V lost 0 bases to trimming and J lost 4 bases; unmatched junction nucleotides: 3. The germline V gene encodes CDR1 SGHRS and CDR2 YFSETQ. The CDR3 covers 14 residues. The CDR3 reads CASSLAASGYEQYF. In DNA, the CDR3 is TGCGCCAGCAGCTTGGCTGCTAGCGGGTACGAGCAGTACTTC.

This clonotype was seen many times. V gene TRBV12-3 or TRBV12-4 combines with J gene TRBJ1-1; D call uncertain. V was pared by 1 base and J by 0 bases, with 3 bases between. The CDR3 spans 13 residues. The CDR3 coding sequence is TGTGCCAGCAGTTTAGGAGTGAACACTGAAGCTTTCTTT. Amino acids: CASSLGVNTEAFF.

This clonotype was observed many times. The rearrangement links TRBV6-2 or TRBV6-3 to TRBJ2-2; D may be TRBD2 (5 bases). This CDR3 has 13 amino acids. V was clipped by 6 bases and J by 9 bases, with 14 bases between them. Germline V gene data show CDR1 as MNHEY and CDR2 as SVGEGT. In nucleotides, the CDR3 is TGTGCCAGCAGCCCCGGACTGGACCGGGAGCTGTTTTTT. Translated, it gives CASSPGLDRELFF.

In regard to this clonotype: This likely stems from a read error, as it lies one base from a far larger clone. The chain has TRBV24-1 and TRBJ2-4; a weak D match, TRBD2 (5 bases). The CDR3 covers 16 residues. Per the germline V gene, CDR1 is KGHDR and CDR2 is SFDVKD. Trimming stripped 0 bases from V and 13 bases from J, with 21 bases between. The CDR3 region has the DNA TGTGCCACCAGTGATTTGCGCGGGTCATCCTACAATGAGCAGTACTTC. It codes for CATSDLRGSSYNEQYF.

This clonotype was detected ten times or more. This chain uses TRBV5-6 with TRBJ2-5; D gene uncertain. This CDR3 contains 13 residues. V gave up 0 bases and J gave up 2 bases, with 5 bases separating them. Germline values: CDR1 SGHDT, CDR2 YYEEEE. The DNA for the CDR3 is TGTGCCAGCAGCTTGGTGTTACAAGAGACCCAGTACTTC. Protein product: CASSLVLQETQYF.

This clonotype appeared a few times. The chain joins TRBV10-2 to TRBJ1-1; unclear D gene. With 6 bases removed from V and 2 bases from J, the gap between germline ends came to 13 bases. Germline V gene data show CDR1 as WSHSY and CDR2 as SAAADI. The CDR3 length is 14 residues. The CDR3, as DNA: TGCGCCAGCAGCTCCATAAACAGTAACACTGAAGCTTTCTTT. This translates into CASSSINSNTEAFF.

This clonotype occurred many times. The rearrangement links TRBV2 to TRBJ1-6; the D gene is possibly TRBD1 (5 bases). CDR1 SNHLY and CDR2 FYNNEI come from the germline V gene. V was trimmed by 6 bases and J by 10 bases, leaving 19 bases between them. The CDR3 loop spans 15 amino acids. CDR3 sequence reads: CASRPGQGSNSPLHF. CDR3 bases: TGTGCCAGCAGGCCCGGGCAGGGCTCAAACTCACCCCTCCACTTT.